These T cell receptor beta chains were read from a single sample in a study of T cells in Graves' hyperthyroidism and ophthalmopathy. MiXCR, applied by TCRdb to the multiplex PCR reads, yields one record per CDR3 protein. This sample yields 350,000 or so distinct CDR3 sequences, of which around a sixth are seen a single time; less than 20% belongs to the top ten. The sequenced sample consisted of blood. These receptors originate from a woman in her thirties or forties with Graves' ophthalmopathy. Both conserved end residues are part of each CDR3. D genes are given only for firm matches. Expanded clones get a size class; other rows say once, few or many, or leave the size out.

v_call: TRBV29-1
j_call: TRBJ2-5
clone_size: .
d_call: TRBD2
cdr3_nt: TGCAGCGTTGTCGGCGGGAGGGCCCAGCAGACCCAGTACTTC
cdr3_aa: CSVVGGRAQQTQYF

v_call: TRBV6-4
j_call: TRBJ2-1
clone_size: .
d_call: TRBD2
cdr3_nt: TGTGCCAGCAGTGAAGCTAGCGGGAGATCCCGGCAGTTCTTC
cdr3_aa: CASSEASGRSRQFF

v_call: TRBV6-1
j_call: TRBJ1-1
clone_size: many
d_call: .
cdr3_nt: TGTGCCAGCAGCGAGAATAGGGCCACGGCGTTAGCTTTCTTT
cdr3_aa: CASSENRATALAFF

v_call: TRBV11-2
j_call: TRBJ1-1
clone_size: many
d_call: .
cdr3_nt: TGTGCCAGCAGCTTCGGAAGGACTGAAGCTTTCTTT
cdr3_aa: CASSFGRTEAFF

v_call: TRBV27
j_call: TRBJ2-7
clone_size: many
d_call: .
cdr3_nt: TGTGCCAGCAGACGGAGGCTCTTGGACTACGAGCAGTACTTC
cdr3_aa: CASRRRLLDYEQYF

v_call: TRBV30
j_call: TRBJ1-2
clone_size: many
d_call: TRBD1
cdr3_nt: TGTGCCTGGAGTGTAGATCCTGGACAGGCCTCGGGCTACACCTTC
cdr3_aa: CAWSVDPGQASGYTF

v_call: TRBV11-2
j_call: TRBJ1-5
clone_size: many
d_call: .
cdr3_nt: TGTGCCAGCAGCTTAGTTTACAGGTCGGGCAATCAGCCCCAGCATTTT
cdr3_aa: CASSLVYRSGNQPQHF

v_call: TRBV30
j_call: TRBJ1-5
clone_size: many
d_call: .
cdr3_nt: TGTGCCTGGAGTGTAGATAGCAATCAGCCCCAGCATTTT
cdr3_aa: CAWSVDSNQPQHF

v_call: TRBV5-1
j_call: TRBJ2-7
clone_size: .
d_call: .
cdr3_nt: TGCGCCAGCAGCTGGGGGGGCGACTACGAGCAGTACTTC
cdr3_aa: CASSWGGDYEQYF

v_call: TRBV30
j_call: TRBJ2-7
clone_size: many
d_call: .
cdr3_nt: TGTGCCTGGATAAAACCTCAGCTCTCCTACGAGCAGTACTTC
cdr3_aa: CAWIKPQLSYEQYF

v_call: TRBV6-5
j_call: TRBJ1-1
clone_size: .
d_call: .
cdr3_nt: TGTGCCAGCAGTTATGCTGAAACTGAAGCTTTCTTT
cdr3_aa: CASSYAETEAFF

v_call: TRBV7-3
j_call: TRBJ2-7
clone_size: many
d_call: .
cdr3_nt: TGTGCCAGCAGCTTAACCCCGGACAGCTCCTACGAGCAGTACTTC
cdr3_aa: CASSLTPDSSYEQYF

v_call: TRBV20-1
j_call: TRBJ1-1
clone_size: many
d_call: .
cdr3_nt: TGCAGTGCTAGAGATGGCGGGGCATTAGAAGCTTTCTTT
cdr3_aa: CSARDGGALEAFF

v_call: TRBV30
j_call: TRBJ1-5
clone_size: many
d_call: .
cdr3_nt: TGTGCCTGGAAGGGTCGCCGGGGGAGCAATCAGCCCCAGCATTTT
cdr3_aa: CAWKGRRGSNQPQHF

v_call: TRBV12-5
j_call: TRBJ1-1
clone_size: many
d_call: .
cdr3_nt: TGTGCTAGTGGTTTGGTACGAGGTATGGCAGGGACTGAAGCTTTCTTT
cdr3_aa: CASGLVRGMAGTEAFF

v_call: TRBV10-1
j_call: TRBJ2-2
clone_size: many
d_call: TRBD2
cdr3_nt: TGCGCCAGCAGTGGAAGTAGCGGGGCACTTTCGAACACCGGGGAGCTGTTTTTT
cdr3_aa: CASSGSSGALSNTGELFF

v_call: TRBV28
j_call: TRBJ2-5
clone_size: many
d_call: TRBD1
cdr3_nt: TGTGCCATCGACGGGACAGGGGAACCCAATGAGACCCAGTACTTC
cdr3_aa: CAIDGTGEPNETQYF

v_call: TRBV20-1
j_call: TRBJ2-2
clone_size: .
d_call: .
cdr3_nt: TGCAGTGCCCCATTGGGCAGGGGTCGTGAGGGGCCGAACACCGGGGAGCTGTTTTTT
cdr3_aa: CSAPLGRGREGPNTGELFF

v_call: TRBV29-1
j_call: TRBJ2-7
clone_size: .
d_call: TRBD2
cdr3_nt: TGCAGCGTGGGACTAGCGGGATCCTACGAGCAGTACTTC
cdr3_aa: CSVGLAGSYEQYF

v_call: TRBV6-5
j_call: TRBJ1-6
clone_size: .
d_call: .
cdr3_nt: TGTGTCAGCAGTTACGGTGGGACGGTTAATTCACCCCTCCACTTT
cdr3_aa: CVSSYGGTVNSPLHF

v_call: TRBV18
j_call: TRBJ1-2
clone_size: many
d_call: .
cdr3_nt: TGTGCCAGCAGCCCGGGGGACTATGGCTACACCTTC
cdr3_aa: CASSPGDYGYTF

v_call: TRBV5-1
j_call: TRBJ2-7
clone_size: many
d_call: TRBD1
cdr3_nt: TGCGCCAGCAGCTTGATGGGACAGGGCTACGAGCAGTACTTC
cdr3_aa: CASSLMGQGYEQYF

v_call: TRBV11-1
j_call: TRBJ2-7
clone_size: .
d_call: .
cdr3_nt: TGTGCCAGCAGCTTAGAAGGGGCGGAGCCGTCCTACGAGCAGTACTTC
cdr3_aa: CASSLEGAEPSYEQYF

v_call: TRBV5-1
j_call: TRBJ1-1
clone_size: .
d_call: TRBD1
cdr3_nt: TGCGCCAGCAGCCTGACAGGGTCGGGTGAAGCTTTCTTT
cdr3_aa: CASSLTGSGEAFF

v_call: TRBV20-1
j_call: TRBJ2-7
clone_size: many
d_call: TRBD2
cdr3_nt: TGCAGTGCTAAGGTCCCGGGACTAGCGACTTCCGAGCAGTACTTC
cdr3_aa: CSAKVPGLATSEQYF

v_call: TRBV6-2/TRBV6-3
j_call: TRBJ1-5
clone_size: many
d_call: .
cdr3_nt: TGTGCCAGCAGTTACTCCGGCGGGGGCGGCAATCAGCCCCAGCATTTT
cdr3_aa: CASSYSGGGGNQPQHF

v_call: TRBV7-2
j_call: TRBJ2-5
clone_size: many
d_call: .
cdr3_nt: TGTGCCAGCAGCCCCCGAGAGAGGGGCCAAGAGACCCAGTACTTC
cdr3_aa: CASSPRERGQETQYF

v_call: TRBV20-1
j_call: TRBJ1-5
clone_size: many
d_call: TRBD1
cdr3_nt: TGCAGCCTCGCAACAGGGGTTAATCAGCCCCAGCATTTT
cdr3_aa: CSLATGVNQPQHF

v_call: TRBV28
j_call: TRBJ1-1
clone_size: few
d_call: .
cdr3_nt: TGTGCCAGCAGACGCACAGGGACCACTGAAGCTTTCTTT
cdr3_aa: CASRRTGTTEAFF

v_call: TRBV19
j_call: TRBJ1-2
clone_size: many
d_call: .
cdr3_nt: TGTGCCAGTAGCACGCTCAAAGGGCAGGGAGGTAGCTATGGCTACACCTTC
cdr3_aa: CASSTLKGQGGSYGYTF

v_call: TRBV5-1
j_call: TRBJ2-7
clone_size: many
d_call: TRBD2
cdr3_nt: TGCGCCAGCAGCTCGGGACTAGCGGGAGCGAGCGAGCAGTACTTC
cdr3_aa: CASSSGLAGASEQYF

v_call: TRBV12-3/TRBV12-4
j_call: TRBJ2-4
clone_size: many
d_call: .
cdr3_nt: TGTGCCAGCAGGGCCCCAACGACTGCCAAAAACATTCAGTACTTC
cdr3_aa: CASRAPTTAKNIQYF

v_call: TRBV25-1
j_call: TRBJ1-1
clone_size: many
d_call: .
cdr3_nt: TGTGCCAGCAGTCCCCCGCCAGAGCCTTCGATTAAAGCTTTCTTT
cdr3_aa: CASSPPPEPSIKAFF

v_call: TRBV5-1
j_call: TRBJ2-7
clone_size: .
d_call: TRBD2
cdr3_nt: TGCGCCAGCAGCCAATTAGGGCGGGGGGCTTCTTCCTACGAGCAGTACTTC
cdr3_aa: CASSQLGRGASSYEQYF

v_call: TRBV6-1
j_call: TRBJ1-1
clone_size: .
d_call: .
cdr3_nt: TGTGCCAGCAGTGAAGCGCGGGCAGACAGGCCACTGCCAGCTTTCTTT
cdr3_aa: CASSEARADRPLPAFF

v_call: TRBV28
j_call: TRBJ2-6
clone_size: many
d_call: .
cdr3_nt: TGTGCCAGCAGTTTAGGGGGGTTATCCGGGGCCAACGTCCTGACTTTC
cdr3_aa: CASSLGGLSGANVLTF

v_call: TRBV11-2
j_call: TRBJ2-3
clone_size: many
d_call: .
cdr3_nt: TGTGCCAGCAGCTTAGTCGGGTGGGGAGGCAATCAGCCCCAGTATTTT
cdr3_aa: CASSLVGWGGNQPQYF

v_call: TRBV12-3/TRBV12-4
j_call: TRBJ2-4
clone_size: many
d_call: .
cdr3_nt: TGTGCCAGCAGTTCCCCCGGCGGCGCAGCCAAAAACATTCAGTACTTC
cdr3_aa: CASSSPGGAAKNIQYF

v_call: TRBV30
j_call: TRBJ1-5
clone_size: many
d_call: TRBD1
cdr3_nt: TGTGCCTGGAGTGTCCCGGGACAGGCTTACAATCAGCCCCAGCATTTT
cdr3_aa: CAWSVPGQAYNQPQHF

v_call: TRBV12-5
j_call: TRBJ1-5
clone_size: many
d_call: .
cdr3_nt: TGTGCTAGTGCCTCCAGAGGGGCGAATAGCAATCAGCCCCAGCATTTT
cdr3_aa: CASASRGANSNQPQHF

v_call: TRBV28
j_call: TRBJ2-2
clone_size: many
d_call: .
cdr3_nt: TGTGCCAGCAGTTTGGAGCACAGGACCGGGGAGCTGTTTTTT
cdr3_aa: CASSLEHRTGELFF